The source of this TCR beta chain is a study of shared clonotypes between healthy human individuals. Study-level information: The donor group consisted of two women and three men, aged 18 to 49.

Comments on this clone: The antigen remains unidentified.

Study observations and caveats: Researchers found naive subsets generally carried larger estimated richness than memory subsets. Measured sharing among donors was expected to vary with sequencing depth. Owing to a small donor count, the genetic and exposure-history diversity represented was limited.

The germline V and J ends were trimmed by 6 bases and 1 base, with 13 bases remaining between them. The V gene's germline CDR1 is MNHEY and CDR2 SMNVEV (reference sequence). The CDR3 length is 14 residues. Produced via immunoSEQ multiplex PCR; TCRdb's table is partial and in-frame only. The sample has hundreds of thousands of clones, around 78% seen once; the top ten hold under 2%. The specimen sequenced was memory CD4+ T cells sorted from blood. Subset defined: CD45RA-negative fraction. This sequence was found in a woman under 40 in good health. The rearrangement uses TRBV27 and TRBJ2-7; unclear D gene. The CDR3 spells CASRRTQGSYEQYF. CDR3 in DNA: TGTGCCAGCAGAAGAACTCAAGGGTCCTACGAGCAGTACTTC.